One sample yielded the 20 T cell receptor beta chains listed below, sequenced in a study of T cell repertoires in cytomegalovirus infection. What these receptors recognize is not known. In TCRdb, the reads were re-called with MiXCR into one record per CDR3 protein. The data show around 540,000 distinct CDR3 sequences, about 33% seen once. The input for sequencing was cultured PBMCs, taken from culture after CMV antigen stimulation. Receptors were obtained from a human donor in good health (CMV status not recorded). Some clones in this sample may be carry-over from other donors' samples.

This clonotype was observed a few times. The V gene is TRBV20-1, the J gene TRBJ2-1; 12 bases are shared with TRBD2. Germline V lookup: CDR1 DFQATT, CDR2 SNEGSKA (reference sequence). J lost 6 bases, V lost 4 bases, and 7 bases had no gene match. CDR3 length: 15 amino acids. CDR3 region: CSANPLAGGSNEQFF. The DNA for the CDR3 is TGCAGTGCTAACCCCCTAGCGGGAGGGTCCAATGAGCAGTTCTTC.

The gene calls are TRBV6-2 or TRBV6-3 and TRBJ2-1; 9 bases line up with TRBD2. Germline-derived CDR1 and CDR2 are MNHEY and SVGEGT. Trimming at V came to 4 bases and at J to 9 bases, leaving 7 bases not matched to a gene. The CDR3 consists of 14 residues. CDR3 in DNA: TGTGCCAGCAGTTCTTCTAGCGGGACGGTTGAGCAGTTCTTC. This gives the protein CASSSSSGTVEQFF.

The CDR3 reads CASSFYETVNTEAFF. CDR3 nucleotides: TGTGCCAGCAGTTTTTATGAGACGGTGAACACTGAAGCTTTCTTT. The chain uses TRBV12-3 or TRBV12-4 and TRBJ1-1; D remains ambiguous. This CDR3 comprises 15 residues. V was cut by 3 bases and J by 0 bases, with 11 bases left in between.

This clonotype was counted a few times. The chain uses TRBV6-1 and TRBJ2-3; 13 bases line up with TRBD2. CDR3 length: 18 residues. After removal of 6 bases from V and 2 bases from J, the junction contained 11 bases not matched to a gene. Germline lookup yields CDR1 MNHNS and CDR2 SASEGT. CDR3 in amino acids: CASRRLAGGISYTDTQYF. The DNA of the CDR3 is TGTGCCAGCAGAAGACTAGCGGGAGGCATCTCTTACACAGATACGCAGTATTTT.

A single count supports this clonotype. The CDR3 loop is CASKKENQPQHF. CDR3 nucleotides: TGTGCCAGTAAGAAGGAGAATCAGCCCCAGCATTTT. The genes are TRBV19 and TRBJ1-5; D gene unclear. The CDR3 covers 12 residues. Per germline, CDR1 LNHDA and CDR2 SQIVND (reference sequence). V was clipped by 7 bases and J by 4 bases, with 8 bases between them.

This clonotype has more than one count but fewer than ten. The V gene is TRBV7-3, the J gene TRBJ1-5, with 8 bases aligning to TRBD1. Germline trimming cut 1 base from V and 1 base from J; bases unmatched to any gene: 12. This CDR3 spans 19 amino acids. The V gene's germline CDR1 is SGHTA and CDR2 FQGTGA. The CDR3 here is CASSLKTITGGSSNQPQHF. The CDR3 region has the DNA TGTGCCAGCAGCTTAAAGACGATTACAGGGGGTAGCAGCAATCAGCCCCAGCATTTT. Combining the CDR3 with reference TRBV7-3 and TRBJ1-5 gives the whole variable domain GAGVSQTPSNKVTEKGKYVELRCDPISGHTALYWYRQSLGQGPEFLIYFQGTGAADDSGLPNDRFFAVRPEGSVSTLKIQRTERGDSAVYLCASSLKTITGGSSNQPQHFGDGTRLSIL.

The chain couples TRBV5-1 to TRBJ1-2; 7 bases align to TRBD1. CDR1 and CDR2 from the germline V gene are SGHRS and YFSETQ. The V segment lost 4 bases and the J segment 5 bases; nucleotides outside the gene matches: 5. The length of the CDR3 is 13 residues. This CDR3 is CASSRGRGYGYTF. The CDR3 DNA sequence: TGCGCCAGCAGCAGGGGGCGAGGGTATGGCTACACCTTC.

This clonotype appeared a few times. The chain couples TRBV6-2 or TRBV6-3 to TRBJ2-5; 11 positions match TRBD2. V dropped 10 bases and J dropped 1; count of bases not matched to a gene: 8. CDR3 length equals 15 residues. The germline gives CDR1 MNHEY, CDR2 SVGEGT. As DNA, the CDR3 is TGTGCCACCGCGCTAGCGGGAGGACTCCAAGAGACCCAGTACTTC. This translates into CATALAGGLQETQYF.

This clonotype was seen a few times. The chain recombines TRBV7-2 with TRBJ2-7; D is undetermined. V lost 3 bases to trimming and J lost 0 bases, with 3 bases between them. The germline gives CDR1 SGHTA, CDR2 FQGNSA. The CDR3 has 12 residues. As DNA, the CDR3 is TGTGCCAGCAGCTTGAGCTCCTACGAGCAGTACGTC. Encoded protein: CASSLSSYEQYV.

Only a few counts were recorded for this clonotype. The CDR3 loop reads CASSLTGGRGSYEQYF. CDR3 bases: TGTGCCAGCAGCTTAACGGGCGGCAGGGGGTCGTACGAGCAGTACTTC. The chain combines TRBV7-3 with TRBJ2-7, with TRBD1 matching 7 bases. The CDR3 consists of 16 residues. V was clipped by 0 bases and J by 4 bases; unmatched bases: 9. In germline, CDR1 is SGHTA, CDR2 FQGTGA.

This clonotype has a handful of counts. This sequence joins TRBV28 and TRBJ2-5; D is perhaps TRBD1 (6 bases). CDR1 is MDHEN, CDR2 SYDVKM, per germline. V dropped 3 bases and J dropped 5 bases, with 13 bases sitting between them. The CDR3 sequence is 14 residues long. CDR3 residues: CASSFSRGMETQYF. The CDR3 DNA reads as TGTGCCAGCAGTTTCAGTAGGGGGATGGAGACCCAGTACTTC.

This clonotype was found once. The CDR3 coding sequence is TGTGCCATCAGTGAGTCAGCAGTACTCCAAGAGACCCAGTACTTC. This sequence encodes CAISESAVLQETQYF. V gene TRBV10-3 combines with J gene TRBJ2-5, with D hard to call. This CDR3 spans 15 amino acids. V was clipped by 0 bases and J by 1 base, with 9 bases between them. Germline V gene lookup returns CDR1 ENHRY and CDR2 SYGVKD.

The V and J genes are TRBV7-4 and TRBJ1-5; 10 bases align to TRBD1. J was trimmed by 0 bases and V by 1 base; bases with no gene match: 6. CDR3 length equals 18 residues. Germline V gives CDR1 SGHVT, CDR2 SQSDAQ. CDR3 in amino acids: CASSLVPGTGVSNQPQHF. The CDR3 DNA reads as TGTGCCAGCAGCTTAGTCCCGGGGACAGGGGTTAGCAATCAGCCCCAGCATTTT.

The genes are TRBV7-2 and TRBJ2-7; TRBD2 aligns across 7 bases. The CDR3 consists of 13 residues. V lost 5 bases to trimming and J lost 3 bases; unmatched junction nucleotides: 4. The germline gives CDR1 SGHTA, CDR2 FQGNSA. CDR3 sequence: CASSETSSYEQYV. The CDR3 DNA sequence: TGTGCCAGCAGCGAGACTAGCAGCTACGAGCAGTACGTC.

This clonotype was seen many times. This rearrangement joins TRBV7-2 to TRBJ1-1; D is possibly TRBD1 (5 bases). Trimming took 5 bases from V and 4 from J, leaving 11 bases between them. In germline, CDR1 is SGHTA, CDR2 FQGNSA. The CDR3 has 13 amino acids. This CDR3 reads CASSPPRATEAFF. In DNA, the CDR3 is TGTGCCAGCAGCCCCCCCAGGGCCACTGAAGCTTTCTTT.

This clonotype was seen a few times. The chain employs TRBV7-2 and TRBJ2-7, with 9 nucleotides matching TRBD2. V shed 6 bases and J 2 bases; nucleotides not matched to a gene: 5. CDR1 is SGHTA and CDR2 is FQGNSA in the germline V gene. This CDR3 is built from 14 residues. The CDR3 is CASRSSGETYEQYF. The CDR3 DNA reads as TGTGCCAGCAGGTCTAGCGGGGAGACCTACGAGCAGTACTTC.

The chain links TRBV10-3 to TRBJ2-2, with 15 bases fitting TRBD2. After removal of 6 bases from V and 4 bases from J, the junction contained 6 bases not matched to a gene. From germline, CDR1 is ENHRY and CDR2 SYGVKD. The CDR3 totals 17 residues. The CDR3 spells CAIRSGLAGGGTGELFF. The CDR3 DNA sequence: TGTGCCATCAGATCGGGACTAGCGGGAGGAGGCACCGGGGAGCTGTTTTTT.

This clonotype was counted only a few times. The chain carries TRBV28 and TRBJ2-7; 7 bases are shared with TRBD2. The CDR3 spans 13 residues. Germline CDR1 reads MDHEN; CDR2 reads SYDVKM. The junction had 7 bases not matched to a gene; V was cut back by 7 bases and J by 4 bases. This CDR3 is CASIGAGEYEQYF. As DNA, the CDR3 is TGTGCCAGCATTGGGGCGGGAGAATACGAGCAGTACTTC.

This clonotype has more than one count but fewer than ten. CDR3 region: CASSLTSSLSYEQYV. Here the CDR3 DNA reads TGTGCCAGCAGCCTAACTAGCAGTCTTTCCTACGAGCAGTACGTC. V gene TRBV6-2 or TRBV6-3 combines with J gene TRBJ2-7; tentative D call: TRBD2 (6 bases). V lost 6 bases, J lost 1 base, and 16 bases lay in between. There are 15 residues in the CDR3. Germline CDR1 reads MNHEY; CDR2 reads SVGEGT.

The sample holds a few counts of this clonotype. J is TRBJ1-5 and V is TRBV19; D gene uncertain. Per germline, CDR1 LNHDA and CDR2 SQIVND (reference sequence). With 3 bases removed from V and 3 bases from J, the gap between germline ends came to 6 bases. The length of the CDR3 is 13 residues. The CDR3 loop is CASSMRNNQPQHF. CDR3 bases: TGTGCCAGTAGTATGAGGAACAATCAGCCCCAGCATTTT.